This TCR beta chain is from a study of TIL therapy for anti-PD-1-resistant metastatic lung cancer (dated by TCRdb to the early 2020s). In terms of the full investigation: Before any PD-1/PD-L1 blockade was given, tumors were harvested, nivolumab was then administered, and patients who progressed went on to receive lymphodepletion, an infusion of expanded TIL, and IL-2. Tumor and peripheral blood T cell receptor beta sequencing was used to track clonotypes across tumor, expanded TIL product and serial blood samples. Enrolled patients had a median age of around 50 years (range about 38-75) and a median tumor PD-L1 proportion score of approximately 6.6%. A median non-synonymous tumor mutation burden of around 1.5 mutations per megabase was determined across the cohort by whole-exome sequencing. The cohort was predominantly lung adenocarcinoma, with a handful of EGFR-mutant and two ALK-rearranged tumors, and half of patients were current or former smokers.

Read against the paper, the sample's time point label means: pre-treatment sample, taken before nivolumab and TIL therapy. Adults with stage 4 NSCLC were enrolled in a dual-center phase I trial from October 2017 to January 2020. The samples were obtained from a phase I trial that was single-arm and open-label and tested tumor-infiltrating lymphocyte therapy combined with nivolumab in advanced non-small cell lung cancer. Mononuclear cells from blood collected in EDTA tubes were isolated on a Ficoll gradient and snap-frozen as pellets, and DNA was then extracted using a Qiagen mini-prep kit. The CDR3 contains 13 residues, cysteine and phenylalanine counted. The entry retains the CDR3 DNA only, 39 bases that are in frame from base 1. V sheds 0 bases and J sheds 5 bases, leaving 6 bases between their ends. CDR1 and CDR2 are drawn from the germline V gene (reference sequence): SGHNT, YYREEE. TCR beta CDR3 regions were amplified from genomic DNA with the immunoSEQ v3 hsTCRB kit using bias-controlled multiplex PCR. The TCR libraries were sequenced on an Illumina NextSeq 500 to about 1.8 million read pairs for survey level or 5-6 million read pairs for deep level. The authors' pipeline ran thus. V, D and J genes were assigned, non-productive sequences were removed, and clonality was reported by immunoSEQ Analyzer software. To compare repertoires between infused TIL and blood, productive Simpson clonality was used along with the Morisita overlap index of productive TRB rearrangements. The absolute count of a clonotype in blood was estimated by multiplying the lymphocyte count by the CD3+ fraction and by the productive frequency of the clone. The source is immuneACCESS, and TCRdb retained only in-frame sequences with V and J called. Part of the clones is not carried over; for the studies checked, unresolved V genes explain less than half of this, and the remainder is unexplained. That table is the source of V, J and clone size, and D and trimming were worked out from the DNA. The sample includes roughly 11,000 clones, with over 70% observed a single time. In total, the top ten clones hold roughly 9.1% of the sample.

Concerning this clone itself: Its antigen remains unidentified. No clone much larger than this one lies a single base away; base qualities are absent.

Beyond this particular receptor, the publication reports: The cohort was highly selected, with more treatment-naive, never-smoker and oncogene-addicted patients than typical, limiting generalizability. The study protocol defined all tumor marker inferences as exploratory. The baseline peripheral repertoire was partially replaced by infused TIL clonotypes, which then decayed over months, and no apparent association between persistence and response was found.

The TCR sequence derives from a person aged 25-85 years with non-small cell lung cancer. The starting material was blood, obtained at baseline. Here the chain combines TRBV5-4 and TRBJ2-1, with the identity of the D gene unclear. In nucleotide form, the sequence is TGTGCCAGCAGCTTGGGGCCAGACAATGAGCAGTTCTTC. This gives the protein CASSLGPDNEQFF.